The present T cell receptor (beta chain) was sequenced within a study of T cell responses to AZD1222 COVID-19 vaccine. Trimming pared 7 bases from V and 4 bases from J, leaving 16 bases between. The CDR3 length is 13 residues. Germline loops: CDR1 SQVTM, CDR2 ANQGSEA. As for this clone: As yet, its antigen is unknown.

Only in-frame clones appear in the TCRdb table, and some are missing; sequencing was by immunoSEQ multiplex PCR. Of about 39,000 clones listed, approximately 88% are singletons. Study-wide findings and caveats: Increased Spike-specific TCR breadth and depth were observed after two AZD1222 doses. Among vaccine-associated CD4 TCRs, coverage spanned spike, with dominance at 160-218 and 743-854. Seropositivity was recorded at baseline in only a handful of AZD1222 recipients. Females outnumbered males among donors, who were mostly white British; clonal diversity was possibly underestimated.

The sample was peripheral blood, taken 28 days after the second dose of the MenACWY control vaccine. The receptor comes from an adult who received the MenACWY meningococcal vaccine as a control. The V gene is TRBV29-1, the J gene TRBJ1-2; unclear D gene. CDR3 amino acids: CSAKDGNLYGYTF. The DNA of the CDR3 is TGCAGCGCCAAGGACGGGAATCTCTATGGCTACACCTTC. Using reference TRBV29-1 and TRBJ1-2 for the parts outside the CDR3, the full variable domain is SAVISQKPSRDICQRGTSLTIQCQVDSQVTMMFWYRQQPGQSLTLIATANQGSEATYESGFVIDKFPISRPNLTFSTLTVSNMSPEDSSIYLCSAKDGNLYGYTFGSGTRLTVV.